This T cell receptor beta chain was observed in a study of blood T cell repertoires in COVID-19. Study information: Samples representing acute and convalescent COVID-19 were sourced from the United States, Italy and Spain. T cells, B-cell-depleted T cells, or PBMCs provided the cDNA or gDNA that served as material.

This CDR3 comprises 16 residues. Trimming stripped 1 base from V and 3 bases from J, with 12 bases between. Germline V lookup: CDR1 SGHAT, CDR2 FQNNGV. Original processing notes: Quantification of nucleated cells was approximated via reference gene primer amplification. Sequencing was performed with immunoSEQ multiplex PCR; in TCRdb, only in-frame clones are kept and a portion is missing. V, J and clone size are those of that table, while D and trimming were read from the DNA. The profile covers 95,000 to 150,000 clones, with 60% to 80% appearing a single time and over 6.5% taken by the ten largest. Sample: peripheral blood. The receptor's source is a human donor in a cohort sampled during active COVID-19. This chain joins TRBV11-2 and TRBJ1-4, with unresolved D. This CDR3 is CASSLVGRVANEKLFF. The CDR3 DNA is TGTGCCAGCAGCTTAGTAGGGAGGGTGGCTAATGAAAAACTGTTTTTT.